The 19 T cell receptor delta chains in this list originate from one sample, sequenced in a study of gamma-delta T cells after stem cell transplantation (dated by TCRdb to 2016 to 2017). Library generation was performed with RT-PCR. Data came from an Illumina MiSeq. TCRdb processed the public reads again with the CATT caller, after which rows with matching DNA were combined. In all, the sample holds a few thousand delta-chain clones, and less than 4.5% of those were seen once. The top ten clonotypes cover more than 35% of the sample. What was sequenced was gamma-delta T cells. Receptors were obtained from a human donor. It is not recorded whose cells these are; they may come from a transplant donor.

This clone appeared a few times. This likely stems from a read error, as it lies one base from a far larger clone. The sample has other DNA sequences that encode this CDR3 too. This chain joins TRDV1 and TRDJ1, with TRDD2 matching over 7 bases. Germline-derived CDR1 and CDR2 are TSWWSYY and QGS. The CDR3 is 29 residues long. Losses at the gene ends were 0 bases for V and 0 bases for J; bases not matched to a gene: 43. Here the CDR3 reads CALGELGFFLRPPGGWMGVGTSYTDKLIF. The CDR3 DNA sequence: TGTGCTCTTGGGGAACTGGGTTTCTTCCTAAGGCCGCCCGGGGGCTGGATGGGAGTAGGTACTTCCTACACCGATAAACTCATCTTT.

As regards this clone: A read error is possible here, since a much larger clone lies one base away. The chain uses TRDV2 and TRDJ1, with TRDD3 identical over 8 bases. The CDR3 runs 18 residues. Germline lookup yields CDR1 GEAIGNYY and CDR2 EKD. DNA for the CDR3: TGTGCCTGTGACACCGTCCTTACTGGGGGTCAAGGGACCGATAAACTCACCTTT. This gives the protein CACDTVLTGGQGTDKLTF.

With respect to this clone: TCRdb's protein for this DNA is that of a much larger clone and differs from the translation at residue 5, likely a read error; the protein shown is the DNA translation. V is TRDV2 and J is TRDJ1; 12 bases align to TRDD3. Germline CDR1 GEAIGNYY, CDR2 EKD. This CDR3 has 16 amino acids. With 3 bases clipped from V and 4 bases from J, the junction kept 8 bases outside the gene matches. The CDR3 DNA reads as TGTGCCTGTGACGCTCTGGGGGATACGTGGAACGATAAACTCATCTTT. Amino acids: CACDALGDTWNDKLIF.

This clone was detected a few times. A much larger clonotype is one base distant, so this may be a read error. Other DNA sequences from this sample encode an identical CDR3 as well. The CDR3 spells CACDTLTVGDPYTDKLIF. The DNA of the CDR3 is TGTGCCTGTGACACGTTAACCGTGGGGGACCCGTACACCGATAAACTCATCTTC. The chain is built from TRDV2 and TRDJ1; 7 bases line up with TRDD3. The CDR3 is 18 residues long. Germline assignment: CDR1 GEAIGNYY and CDR2 EKD.

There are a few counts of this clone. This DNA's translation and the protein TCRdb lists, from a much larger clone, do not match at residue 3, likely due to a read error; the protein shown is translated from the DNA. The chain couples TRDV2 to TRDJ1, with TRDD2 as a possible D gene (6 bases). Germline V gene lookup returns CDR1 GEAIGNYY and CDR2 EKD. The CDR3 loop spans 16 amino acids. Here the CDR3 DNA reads TGTGCCAGTGACTTCCTCATGGTTGATACTCGCGATAAACTCATCTTT. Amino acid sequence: CASDFLMVDTRDKLIF.

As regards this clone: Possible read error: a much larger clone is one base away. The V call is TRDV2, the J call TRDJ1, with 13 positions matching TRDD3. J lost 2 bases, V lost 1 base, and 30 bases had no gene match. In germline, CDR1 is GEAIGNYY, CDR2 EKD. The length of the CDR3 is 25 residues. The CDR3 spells CACDTLNLVGPPVLGDTGWTDKLIF. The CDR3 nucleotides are TGTGCCTGTGACACGTTGAATCTGGTTGGGCCTCCGGTACTGGGGGATACGGGGTGGACCGATAAACTCATCTTT.

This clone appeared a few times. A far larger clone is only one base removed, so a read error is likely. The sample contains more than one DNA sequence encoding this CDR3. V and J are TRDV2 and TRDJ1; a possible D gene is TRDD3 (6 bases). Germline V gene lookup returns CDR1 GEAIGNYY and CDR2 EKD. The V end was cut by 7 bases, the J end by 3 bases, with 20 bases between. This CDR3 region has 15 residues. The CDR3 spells CACDSLTGKSDKLIF. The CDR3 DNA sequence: TGTGCCTGCGATTCCCTTACTGGGAAGTCCGATAAACTCATCTTT.

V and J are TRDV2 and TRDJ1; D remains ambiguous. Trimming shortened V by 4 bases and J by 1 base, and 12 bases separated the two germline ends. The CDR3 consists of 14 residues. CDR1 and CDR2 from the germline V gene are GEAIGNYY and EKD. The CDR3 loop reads CACDALRPTDKLIF. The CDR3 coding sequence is TGTGCCTGTGATGCACTACGTCCCACCGATAAACTCATCTTT.

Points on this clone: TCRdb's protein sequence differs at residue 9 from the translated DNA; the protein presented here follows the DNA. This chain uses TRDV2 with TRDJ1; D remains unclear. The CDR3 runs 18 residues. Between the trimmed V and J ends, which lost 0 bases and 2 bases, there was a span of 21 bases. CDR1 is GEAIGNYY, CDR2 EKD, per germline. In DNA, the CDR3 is TGTGCCTGTGACACCGTCCTTACTGAGGGTCAAGGGACCGATAAACTCATCTTT. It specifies CACDTVLTEGQGTDKLIF.

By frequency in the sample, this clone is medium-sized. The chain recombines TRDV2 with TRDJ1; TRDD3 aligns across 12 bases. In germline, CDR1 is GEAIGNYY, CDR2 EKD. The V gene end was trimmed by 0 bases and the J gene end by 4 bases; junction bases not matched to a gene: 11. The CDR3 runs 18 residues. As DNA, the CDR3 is TGTGCCTGTGACACCGTACTGGGGGATACAAAAACCGACGATAAACTCATCTTT. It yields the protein CACDTVLGDTKTDDKLIF.

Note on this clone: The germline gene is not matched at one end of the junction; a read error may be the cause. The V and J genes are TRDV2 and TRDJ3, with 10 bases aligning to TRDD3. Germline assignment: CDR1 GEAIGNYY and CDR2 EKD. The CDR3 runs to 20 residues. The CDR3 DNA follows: TGTGCCCGTGACGCCGGCGGTGGGGGATACCATCCCTGGGACACCCGACAGATGTTTTTC. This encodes CARDAGGGGYHPWDTRQMFF.

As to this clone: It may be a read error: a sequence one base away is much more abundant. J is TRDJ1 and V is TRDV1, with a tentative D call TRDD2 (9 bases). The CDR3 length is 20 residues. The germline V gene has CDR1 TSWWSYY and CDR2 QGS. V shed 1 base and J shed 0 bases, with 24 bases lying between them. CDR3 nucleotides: TGTGCTCTTGGGGAACACGATCCTTCCTACTGGGGGGAACACACCGATAAACTCATCTTT. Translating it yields CALGEHDPSYWGEHTDKLIF.

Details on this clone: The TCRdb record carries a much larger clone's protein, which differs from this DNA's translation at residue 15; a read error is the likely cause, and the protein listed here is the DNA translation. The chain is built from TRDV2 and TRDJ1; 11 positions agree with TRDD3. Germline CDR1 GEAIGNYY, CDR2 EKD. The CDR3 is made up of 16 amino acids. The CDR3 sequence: CARDMMMGDTRDKLTF. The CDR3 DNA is TGTGCCCGTGACATGATGATGGGGGATACGCGCGATAAACTCACCTTT.

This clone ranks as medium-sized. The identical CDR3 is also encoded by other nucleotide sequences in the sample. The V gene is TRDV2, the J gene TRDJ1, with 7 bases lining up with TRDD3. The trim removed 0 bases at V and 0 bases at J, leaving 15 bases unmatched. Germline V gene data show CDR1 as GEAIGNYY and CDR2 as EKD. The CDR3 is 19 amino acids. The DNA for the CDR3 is TGTGCCTGTGACACCGTGTCTGGGGGCCTCCAAACGTACACCGATAAACTCATCTTT. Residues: CACDTVSGGLQTYTDKLIF.

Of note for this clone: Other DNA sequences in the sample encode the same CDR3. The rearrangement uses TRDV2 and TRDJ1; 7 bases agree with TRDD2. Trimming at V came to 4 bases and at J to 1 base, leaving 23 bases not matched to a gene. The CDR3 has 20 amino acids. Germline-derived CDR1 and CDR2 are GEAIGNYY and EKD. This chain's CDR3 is CACDPIPTSSTPGSTDKLIF. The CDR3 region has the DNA TGTGCCTGTGATCCCATTCCTACCTCGAGTACTCCAGGGAGCACCGATAAACTCATCTTT.

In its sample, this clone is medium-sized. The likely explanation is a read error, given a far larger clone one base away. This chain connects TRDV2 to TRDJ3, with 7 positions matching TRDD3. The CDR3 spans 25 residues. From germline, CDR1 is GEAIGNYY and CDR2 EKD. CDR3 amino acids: CACDTVSGWGTPLRLSSWDTRQTFF. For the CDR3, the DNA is TGTGCCTGTGACACCGTGAGTGGATGGGGGACCCCGCTTCGTTTATCGTCCTGGGACACCCGACAGACGTTTTTC.

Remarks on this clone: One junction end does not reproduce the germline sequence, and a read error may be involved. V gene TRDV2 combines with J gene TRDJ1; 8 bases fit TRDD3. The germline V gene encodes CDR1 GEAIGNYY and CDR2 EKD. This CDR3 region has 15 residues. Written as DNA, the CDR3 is TGTGCCCGTGACGACATACTGGGGGACACCGATAAACTCATCTTT. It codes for CARDDILGDTDKLIF.

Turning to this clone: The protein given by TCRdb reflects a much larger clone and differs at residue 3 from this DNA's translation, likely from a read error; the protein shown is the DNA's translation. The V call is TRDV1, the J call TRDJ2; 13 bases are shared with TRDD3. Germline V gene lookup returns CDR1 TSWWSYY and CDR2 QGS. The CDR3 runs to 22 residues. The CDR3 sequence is CAPGNPFWTGGYAKSLTAQLFF. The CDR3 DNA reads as TGTGCTCCTGGGAACCCCTTCTGGACTGGGGGATACGCCAAGTCCTTGACAGCACAACTCTTCTTT.

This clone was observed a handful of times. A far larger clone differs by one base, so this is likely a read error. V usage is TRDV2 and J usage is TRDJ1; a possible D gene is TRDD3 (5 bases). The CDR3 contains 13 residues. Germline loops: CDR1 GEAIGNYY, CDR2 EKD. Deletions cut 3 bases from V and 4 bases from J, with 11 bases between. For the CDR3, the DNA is TGTGCCTGTGACGGTTTCGGGGACGATAAACTCATCTTT. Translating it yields CACDGFGDDKLIF.